Sequencing of this T cell receptor beta chain was carried out in a study of blood T cells in healthy people across ages. Findings and limits, study-wide: Those diversity estimates obtained from one million T cells were thought to be underestimates. Age advanced and TCR beta diversity per million T cells fell, roughly linearly.

Trimming stripped 5 bases from V and 2 bases from J, with 9 bases between. CDR1 SQVTM and CDR2 ANQGSEA come from the germline V gene. The CDR3 has 12 residues. As to this clonotype: Its target is unknown.

A second about 6 to 11 cycle PCR used barcoded and J-beta primers. The study obtained at least 2.5 million CDR3-containing paired-end reads from every sample. MiXCR, run by TCRdb on the 5' RACE reads, gives a single entry per CDR3 protein. The table lists around 690,000 distinct CDR3 sequences, roughly 50% of them singletons. The V call is TRBV29-1, the J call TRBJ2-5; no firm D call. This clonotype was sampled from a man between 60 and 75 years old in good health. Sequencing used blood. CDR3 DNA sequence: TGCAGCGTTTCCCCTCAGCAAGAGACCCAGTACTTC. Translating gives CSVSPQQETQYF.